Below, 29 T cell receptor beta chains from the same sample are listed, as sequenced in a study of cytomegalovirus exposure and HLA in healthy donors. Primers for the PCR totalled 60 Vbeta and 13 Jbeta. The repertoire was sequenced with immunoSEQ multiplex PCR; TCRdb's copy has only in-frame clones and lacks some. The sample shows under 200,000 clones, around three quarters of them seen only once. Material for sequencing was PBMCs. The receptors here all came from a woman younger than 45 in good health and CMV-seropositive.

The chain recombines TRBV30 with TRBJ2-1, with D uncertain. The CDR3 totals 15 residues. CDR1 is GTSNPN, CDR2 SVGIG, per germline (reference sequence). V lost 4 bases to trimming and J lost 5 bases, with 18 bases between them. The CDR3 coding sequence is TGTGCCTGGACGTTGAGCTTGTCCCTACACAATGAGCAGTTCTTC. Protein product: CAWTLSLSLHNEQFF.

In nucleotides, the CDR3 is TGCGCCAGCAGTTTAACTAGCGACCTCGGGGAGACCCAGTACTTC. Translated, it gives CASSLTSDLGETQYF. The rearrangement uses TRBV4-1 and TRBJ2-5, with 7 bases matching TRBD2. The CDR3 loop spans 15 amino acids. The V gene's germline CDR1 is MGHRA and CDR2 YSYEKL. Trimming at V came to 6 bases and at J to 5 bases, leaving 12 bases not matched to a gene.

To note about this clone: Other DNA variants within this sample encode the same CDR3. The chain uses TRBV7-2 and TRBJ1-1; a weak D match, TRBD1 (6 bases). The CDR3 extends over 14 amino acids. Trimming took 2 bases from V and 0 from J, leaving 7 bases between them. CDR1 and CDR2 from the germline V gene are SGHTA and FQGNSA. The CDR3 loop reads CASSLTGMNTEAFF. The CDR3 DNA follows: TGTGCCAGCAGCTTAACAGGGATGAACACTGAAGCTTTCTTT. The full variable domain, rest sourced from reference TRBV7-2 and TRBJ1-1, is GAGVSQSPSNKVTEKGKDVELRCDPISGHTALYWYRQSLGQGLEFLIYFQGNSAPDKSGLPSDRFSAERTGGSVSTLTIQRTQQEDSAVYLCASSLTGMNTEAFFGQGTRLTVV.

The V gene is TRBV7-9, the J gene TRBJ1-1, with D perhaps TRBD1 (6 bases). Germline CDR1 and CDR2: SEHNR and FQNEAQ (reference sequence). Trimming took 6 bases from V and 4 from J, leaving 18 bases between them. This CDR3 has 15 residues. CDR3 coding DNA: TGTGCCAGCAGTTACCAGGGGACGGCTGGCACTGAAGCTTTCTTT. This sequence encodes CASSYQGTAGTEAFF.

This sequence joins TRBV30 and TRBJ1-1; 10 bases line up with TRBD1. J gave up 7 bases and V 8 bases, and 7 bases lay outside the gene matches. There are 12 residues in the CDR3. CDR1 is GTSNPN and CDR2 is SVGIG in the germline V gene (reference sequence). CDR3: CALDRGLGEAFF. DNA of the CDR3: TGTGCCCTAGACAGGGGGCTGGGTGAAGCTTTCTTT.

This chain connects TRBV2 to TRBJ1-2, with a possible D match to TRBD1 (6 bases). From germline, CDR1 is SNHLY and CDR2 FYNNEI. V shed 7 bases and J shed 5 bases, with 8 bases lying between them. The CDR3 has 11 amino acids. This CDR3 reads CASTRGYGYTF. The CDR3 nucleotides read TGTGCCAGCACCAGGGGATATGGCTACACCTTC.

The V and J genes are TRBV6-6 and TRBJ2-1; D is perhaps TRBD2 (6 bases). The CDR3 has 12 amino acids. In germline, CDR1 is MNHNY, CDR2 SVGAGI (reference sequence). Between the trimmed V and J ends, which lost 2 bases and 10 bases, there was a span of 9 bases. CDR3 DNA sequence: TGTGCCAGCAGTTACCTTCGGGGGGAGCAGTTCTTC. It is translated as CASSYLRGEQFF.

This rearrangement joins TRBV14 to TRBJ2-7, with D possibly being TRBD2 (7 bases). Trimming took 1 base from V and 6 from J, leaving 16 bases between them. The CDR3 is 15 amino acids. Germline V lookup: CDR1 SGHDN, CDR2 FVKESK. The CDR3 DNA reads as TGTGCCAGCAGCCAAGGAGGTGGCCGGGGGGCCGAGCAGTACTTC. Its translation is CASSQGGGRGAEQYF.

The rearrangement joins TRBV19 to TRBJ1-5; the D is unclear. In germline, CDR1 is LNHDA, CDR2 SQIVND (reference sequence). This CDR3 has 16 amino acids. Trimming removed 8 bases at V and 5 bases at J, with 22 bases between. The CDR3 DNA reads as TGTGCCAGTTTGCCCTTCAGCGGGTCGACCCATCAGCCCCAGCATTTT. Translation gives CASLPFSGSTHQPQHF.

The rearrangement joins TRBV28 to TRBJ1-5; possible D gene TRBD1, 6 bases. Germline values: CDR1 MDHEN, CDR2 SYDVKM. The CDR3 has 15 residues. Trimming removed 6 bases at V and 4 bases at J, with 16 bases between. CDR3 nucleotide sequence: TGTGCCAGCAGCCCTAACAGGGTAGGTAATCAGCCCCAGCATTTT. Translating gives CASSPNRVGNQPQHF.

This clone occurred a few times. The V gene is TRBV18, the J gene TRBJ1-1; TRBD1 matches 7 bases. The CDR3 spans 15 residues. The V gene end was trimmed by 5 bases and the J gene end by 0 bases; junction bases not matched to a gene: 6. CDR1 is KGHSH, CDR2 LQKENI, per germline. CDR3 in amino acids: CASSTRQGMNTEAFF. The CDR3 nucleotides read TGTGCCAGCTCAACCCGACAGGGCATGAACACTGAAGCTTTCTTT.

This clone was found a few times. The chain combines TRBV5-1 with TRBJ2-7, with 7 bases aligning to TRBD1. Losses at the gene ends were 5 bases for V and 0 bases for J; bases not matched to a gene: 2. The CDR3 length is 13 residues. Germline CDR1 is SGHRS and CDR2 is YFSETQ. The CDR3 spells CASRPGGSYEQYF. Written as DNA, the CDR3 is TGCGCCAGCAGACCAGGGGGCTCCTACGAGCAGTACTTC.

This clone occurred a few times. The gene calls are TRBV13 and TRBJ1-2, with unresolved D. Trimming removed 1 base from V and 4 bases from J, with 7 bases in between. The CDR3 has 13 residues. Germline CDR1 and CDR2: PRHDT and FYEKMQ (reference sequence). CDR3 sequence (DNA): TGTGCCAGCAGCTTAGAACAGACCTATGGCTACACCTTC. It encodes CASSLEQTYGYTF. Supplemented by reference TRBV13 and TRBJ1-2, the full variable domain reads AAGVIQSPRHLIKEKRETATLKCYPIPRHDTVYWYQQGPGQDPQFLISFYEKMQSDKGSIPDRFSAQQFSDYHSELNMSSLELGDSALYFCASSLEQTYGYTFGSGTRLTVV.

This sequence joins TRBV2 and TRBJ1-5; a weak D match, TRBD1 (6 bases). Germline CDR1 reads SNHLY; CDR2 reads FYNNEI. V was clipped by 8 bases and J by 4 bases, with 15 bases between them. The CDR3 is 14 amino acids. CDR3: CASLDSSVNQPQHF. For the CDR3, the DNA is TGTGCCAGCCTGGACAGCTCGGTTAATCAGCCCCAGCATTTT. Based on the CDR3 plus reference TRBV2 and TRBJ1-5, the full variable domain is EPEVTQTPSHQVTQMGQEVILRCVPISNHLYFYWYRQILGQKVEFLVSFYNNEISEKSEIFDDQFSVERPDGSNFTLKIRSTKLEDSAMYFCASLDSSVNQPQHFGDGTRLSIL.

This clone showed up just a few times. The chain combines TRBV9 with TRBJ2-3; 7 bases line up with TRBD2. J was trimmed by 5 bases and V by 0 bases; bases with no gene match: 3. There are 14 residues in the CDR3. Germline CDR1 reads SGDLS; CDR2 reads YYNGEE. This CDR3 is CASSVGPSGDTQYF. The CDR3 coding sequence is TGTGCCAGCAGCGTAGGACCTAGCGGAGATACGCAGTATTTT.

The chain links TRBV6-5 to TRBJ2-5; 8 bases match TRBD1. Germline assignment: CDR1 MNHEY and CDR2 SVGAGI. The J segment lost 3 bases and the V segment lost 6 bases, leaving 6 bases of the junction unmatched. The CDR3 runs to 14 residues. The CDR3 DNA follows: TGTGCCAGCAGCCTCAAGGGACAGGAAGAGACCCAGTACTTC. It yields the protein CASSLKGQEETQYF.

This chain links TRBV10-3 with TRBJ2-5; D not certain. V was trimmed by 0 bases and J by 7 bases, leaving 6 bases between them. The CDR3 consists of 12 residues. Germline V gene data show CDR1 as ENHRY and CDR2 as SYGVKD. In DNA, the CDR3 is TGTGCCATCAGTGAGTCTACCGGGACCCAGTACTTC. Amino acids: CAISESTGTQYF.

The chain recombines TRBV7-8 with TRBJ2-7; the D gene is possibly TRBD2 (5 bases). The germline V gene has CDR1 SGHVS and CDR2 FQNEAQ. With 1 base removed from V and 2 bases from J, the gap between germline ends came to 18 bases. The CDR3 has 17 amino acids. The CDR3 sequence: CASSLGVGGQITYEQYF. Written as DNA, the CDR3 is TGTGCCAGCAGCTTAGGGGTCGGAGGCCAGATCACCTACGAGCAGTACTTC.

The V call is TRBV6-5, the J call TRBJ2-2, with D maybe TRBD2 (5 bases). The CDR3 is made up of 14 amino acids. CDR1 and CDR2 (germline): MNHEY, SVGAGI. V dropped 5 bases and J dropped 0 bases, with 7 bases sitting between them. The CDR3 here is CASSLAPNTGELFF. In DNA form, the CDR3 reads TGTGCCAGCAGTCTAGCCCCGAACACCGGGGAGCTGTTTTTT.

The chain employs TRBV19 and TRBJ2-4; TRBD2 might be the D (5 bases). The V gene's germline CDR1 is LNHDA and CDR2 SQIVND (reference sequence). The V gene lost 7 bases and the J gene lost 1 base, with 11 bases spanning the gap. The CDR3 is 14 residues long. This chain's CDR3 is CASTRPGAKNIQYF. CDR3 bases: TGTGCCAGTACTCGACCGGGGGCCAAAAACATTCAGTACTTC.

V and J are TRBV7-9 and TRBJ1-3; possibly TRBD1 for D (6 bases). The length of the CDR3 is 15 residues. Germline-derived CDR1 and CDR2 are SEHNR and FQNEAQ (reference sequence). V was shortened by 5 bases and J by 4 bases, with 15 bases between the two germline ends. The CDR3 is CASSATGLSGNTIYF. The CDR3 bases are TGTGCCAGCAGCGCTACAGGGTTAAGCGGAAACACCATATATTTT.

The rearrangement links TRBV5-1 to TRBJ2-7; 10 nucleotides match TRBD2. Germline lookup yields CDR1 SGHRS and CDR2 YFSETQ. This CDR3 contains 18 residues. Trimming cost V 0 bases and J 5 bases; bases outside gene matches: 14. In nucleotides, the CDR3 is TGCGCCAGCAGCTTGGTGGCTAGCGGGAGTTCTGGGGCCCACGAGCAGTACTTC. This codes for CASSLVASGSSGAHEQYF.

The V call is TRBV4-3, the J call TRBJ1-4; 7 positions agree with TRBD1. The CDR3 runs 15 residues. V lost 4 bases, J lost 2 bases, and 4 bases stayed unmatched. Per the germline V gene, CDR1 is LGHNA and CDR2 is YSLEER. The CDR3 region has the DNA TGCGCCAGCAGCCTAGACAGGGCTACTAATGAAAAACTGTTTTTT. Its translation: CASSLDRATNEKLFF.

This clone was picked up one time. V usage is TRBV7-2 and J usage is TRBJ2-3; 10 bases align to TRBD2. The CDR3 totals 16 residues. Germline trimming cut 1 base from V and 5 bases from J; bases unmatched to any gene: 6. The V gene's germline CDR1 is SGHTA and CDR2 FQGNSA. The CDR3 DNA is TGTGCCAGCAGCTTAGGCGGGGCTAGCGGGGGAGATACGCAGTATTTT. Translated: CASSLGGASGGDTQYF.

The genes are TRBV30 and TRBJ2-3; TRBD1 matches at 8 bases. CDR3 length: 17 residues. Germline-derived CDR1 and CDR2 are GTSNPN and SVGIG (reference sequence). CDR3 sequence: CAGRQGLVAEVPDTQYF. In DNA, the CDR3 is TGTGCTGGTCGACAGGGGCTGGTCGCCGAGGTCCCAGATACGCAGTATTTT.

This sequence joins TRBV5-5 and TRBJ1-1; D gene uncertain. This CDR3 is 13 amino acids long. The V gene lost 0 bases and the J gene lost 11 bases, with 14 bases spanning the gap. Germline values: CDR1 SGHKS, CDR2 YYEKEE (reference sequence). The CDR3 sequence is CASSLEQSLAAFF. As DNA, the CDR3 is TGTGCCAGCAGCTTGGAGCAGAGTCTAGCCGCTTTCTTT.

The chain carries TRBV7-9 and TRBJ2-3; no clear D gene. Germline values: CDR1 SEHNR, CDR2 FQNEAQ (reference sequence). The CDR3 is 16 amino acids. Trimming stripped 6 bases from V and 1 base from J, with 17 bases between. CDR3 amino acids: CASSRREAKRTDTQYF. For the CDR3, the DNA is TGTGCCAGCAGTCGGAGAGAGGCCAAACGCACAGATACGCAGTATTTT.

The chain recombines TRBV4-1 with TRBJ2-5, with 7 bases identical to TRBD1. J was trimmed by 9 bases and V by 0 bases; bases with no gene match: 7. The CDR3 has 14 amino acids. From germline, CDR1 is MGHRA and CDR2 YSYEKL. The CDR3 sequence: CASSQEGGSRAQYF. CDR3 DNA sequence: TGCGCCAGCAGCCAAGAAGGGGGCTCTAGAGCCCAGTACTTC.

The chain has TRBV28 and TRBJ2-7; 9 bases fit TRBD1. The V gene end was trimmed by 5 bases and the J gene end by 3 bases; junction bases not matched to a gene: 8. Germline loops: CDR1 MDHEN, CDR2 SYDVKM. The CDR3 consists of 15 residues. The CDR3 sequence: CASSPTGGVSYEQYF. The CDR3 DNA is TGTGCCAGCAGTCCAACAGGGGGCGTGAGCTACGAGCAGTACTTC.